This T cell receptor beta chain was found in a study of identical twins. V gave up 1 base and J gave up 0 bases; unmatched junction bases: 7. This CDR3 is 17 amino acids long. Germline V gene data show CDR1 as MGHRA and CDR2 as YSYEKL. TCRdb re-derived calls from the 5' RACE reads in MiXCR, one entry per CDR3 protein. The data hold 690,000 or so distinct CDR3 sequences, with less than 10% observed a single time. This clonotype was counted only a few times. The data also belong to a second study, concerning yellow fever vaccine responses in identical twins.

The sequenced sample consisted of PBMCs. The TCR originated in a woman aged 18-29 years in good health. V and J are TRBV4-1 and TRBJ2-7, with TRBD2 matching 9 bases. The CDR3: CASSQGGLAQSSYEQYF. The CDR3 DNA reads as TGCGCCAGCAGCCAAGGGGGACTAGCCCAGAGCTCCTACGAGCAGTACTTC.